Presented here are 10 T cell receptor beta chains from one specimen sequenced in a study of response to subunit inactivated influenza vaccine. Each CDR3 protein is one row after TCRdb ran MiXCR on the RT-PCR reads. The table lists about 780,000 distinct CDR3 sequences, roughly 18% of them singletons. The sample consisted of PBMCs from blood, taken around 5 days after vaccination. The receptors were gathered from a man aged 50 to 60 who received an inactivated influenza vaccine.

The rearrangement uses TRBV4-1 and TRBJ1-5, with D uncertain. V was shortened by 0 bases and J by 4 bases, with 10 bases between the two germline ends. The CDR3 loop spans 15 amino acids. CDR1 MGHRA and CDR2 YSYEKL come from the germline V gene. In DNA, the CDR3 is TGCGCCAGCAGCCAAGACGTAACCCTTAATCAGCCCCAGCATTTT. Translated, it gives CASSQDVTLNQPQHF.

This sequence joins TRBV28 and TRBJ2-7; 8 bases agree with TRBD2. V shed 3 bases, J shed 5 bases, and the junction held 6 bases outside the gene matches. The length of the CDR3 is 14 residues. CDR1 is MDHEN and CDR2 is SYDVKM in the germline V gene. The CDR3 sequence is CASSLGTSSHEQYF. The DNA of the CDR3 is TGTGCCAGCAGTTTGGGGACTAGTAGTCACGAGCAGTACTTC.

This rearrangement joins TRBV20-1 to TRBJ1-1; the D is unclear. The CDR3 length is 12 residues. From germline, CDR1 is DFQATT and CDR2 SNEGSKA (reference sequence). V gave up 3 bases and J gave up 0 bases, with 5 bases separating them. The CDR3 bases are TGCAGTGCTAGTAGGATGAACACTGAAGCTTTCTTT. This encodes CSASRMNTEAFF.

The chain combines TRBV10-3 with TRBJ2-3, with 9 bases fitting TRBD1. The CDR3 length is 16 residues. CDR1 ENHRY and CDR2 SYGVKD come from the germline V gene. Losses at the gene ends were 5 bases for V and 3 bases for J; bases not matched to a gene: 9. This CDR3 is CAISTSPGQGTDTQYF. CDR3 in DNA: TGTGCCATCAGTACCTCGCCTGGACAGGGGACAGATACGCAGTATTTT.

The rearrangement joins TRBV28 to TRBJ2-4; D remains ambiguous. This CDR3 spans 17 amino acids. Germline loops: CDR1 MDHEN, CDR2 SYDVKM. V shed 2 bases and J shed 0 bases, with 14 bases lying between them. The CDR3 protein is CASSLTSDGLAKNIQYF. CDR3 coding DNA: TGTGCCAGCAGTTTAACCTCCGACGGGCTAGCCAAAAACATTCAGTACTTC.

A few counts support this clonotype. The chain uses TRBV12-3 or TRBV12-4 and TRBJ1-3; 8 bases agree with TRBD1. CDR3 length: 17 amino acids. V lost 8 bases to trimming and J lost 0 bases; unmatched junction nucleotides: 12. The CDR3 nucleotides read TGTGCCAGCGGTCCCGGGACAGGCAAACTCTCTGGAAACACCATATATTTT. It encodes CASGPGTGKLSGNTIYF.

This clonotype was detected only a few times. The chain has TRBV20-1 and TRBJ1-6; perhaps TRBD1 as D (5 bases). The germline V gene encodes CDR1 DFQATT and CDR2 SNEGSKA (reference sequence). The V gene lost 8 bases and the J gene lost 7 bases, with 12 bases spanning the gap. The CDR3 has 12 amino acids. CDR3 amino acids: CSSSRGNSPLHF. The CDR3 DNA follows: TGCAGTTCCAGTCGGGGGAATTCACCCCTCCACTTT.

This clonotype was counted ten times or more. The chain has TRBV12-3 or TRBV12-4 and TRBJ2-2; D unclear. V lost 6 bases, J lost 6 bases, and 5 bases lay in between. The CDR3 contains 11 residues. The CDR3 region has the DNA TGTGCCAGCAGCCCAGCCGGGGAGCTGTTTTTT. This encodes CASSPAGELFF.

J is TRBJ2-5 and V is TRBV20-1, with 9 nucleotides matching TRBD2. The CDR3 covers 14 residues. Germline trimming cut 7 bases from V and 1 base from J; bases unmatched to any gene: 7. Germline V gene sequence: CDR1 DFQATT, CDR2 SNEGSKA (reference sequence). CDR3 loop: CSGATSGFQETQYF. The CDR3 DNA sequence: TGCAGTGGGGCAACTAGCGGGTTCCAAGAGACCCAGTACTTC.

This clonotype has a handful of counts. This chain's CDR3 is CASSEVHGGYTF. As DNA, the CDR3 is TGTGCCAGCAGTGAAGTACATGGCGGCTACACCTTC. V and J are TRBV28 and TRBJ1-2, with unresolved D. V was cut by 5 bases and J by 8 bases, with 12 bases left in between. The CDR3 loop spans 12 amino acids. Germline CDR1 is MDHEN and CDR2 is SYDVKM.